This TCR beta chain stems from a study of human T cells and chemical hapten exposure. Study-level background: Women made up most patients, who had alopecia areata, totalis or universalis. Whole-study findings and limits: The study found expanded TCRs formed significantly more large CDR3 similarity clusters than controls. TCRs at high frequency, those above 1 in 1000, did not change with DPC sensitization.

In the case of this clonotype: The target antigen is unknown.

Time point denoted: patch test 3, about 24 weeks after DPC sensitization. Treatment in this sample: therapeutic diphenylcyclopropenone sensitization with weekly scalp DPC. The CDR3 extends over 13 amino acids. Trimming removed 8 bases at V and 6 bases at J, with 17 bases between. Germline values: CDR1 MNHEY, CDR2 SVGEGT. One entry per CDR3 protein results from TCRdb running MiXCR on the RACE reads. The sample carries approximately 60,000 distinct CDR3 sequences, approximately 10% recorded once. The chain couples TRBV6-2 or TRBV6-3 to TRBJ2-7, with a possible D match to TRBD2 (5 bases). This TCR was sampled from a woman younger than 45 with alopecia areata. Some clones in this sample may be carry-over from other donors' samples. The sample was whole blood, taken in connection with sensitization to the hapten diphenylcyclopropenone (DPC). Written as DNA, the CDR3 is TGTGCCAGCCATACGGCTAGCTCGGTCGAGCAGTACTTC. This gives the protein CASHTASSVEQYF.